One and the same sample provided the 10 T cell receptor beta chains below, sequenced in a study of blood T cell repertoires in COVID-19. Produced via immunoSEQ multiplex PCR; TCRdb's table is partial and in-frame only. Of a few hundred thousand clones listed, nearly 90% are singletons. Sequencing was done on a sample of peripheral blood. The source is a woman in her twenties or thirties with COVID-19, enrolled during active disease.

The chain links TRBV11-2 to TRBJ1-1; a possible D gene is TRBD1 (5 bases). The V end was cut by 6 bases, the J end by 5 bases, with 31 bases between. Germline-derived CDR1 and CDR2 are SGHAT and FQNNGV. The CDR3 has 19 residues. The CDR3 region is CASSQRRQIFLRGVTEAFF. Written as DNA, the CDR3 is TGTGCCAGCAGTCAGCGCAGACAGATTTTTTTACGGGGGGTTACTGAAGCTTTCTTT.

This clone came up once. J is TRBJ1-4 and V is TRBV15; D call uncertain. Germline V lookup: CDR1 LNHNV, CDR2 YYDKDF (reference sequence). The V end lost 0 bases, the J end lost 4 bases, and 6 bases lay between the germline ends. There are 14 residues in the CDR3. CDR3 sequence (DNA): TGTGCCACCAGCAGAGATTGGAGTAATGAAAAACTGTTTTTT. Its translation: CATSRDWSNEKLFF.

This clone has a handful of counts. This chain links TRBV24-1 with TRBJ1-5, with D maybe TRBD1 (6 bases). The germline V gene has CDR1 KGHDR and CDR2 SFDVKD. The CDR3 contains 13 residues. The germline V and J ends were trimmed by 7 bases and 5 bases, with 11 bases remaining between them. The CDR3, as DNA: TGTGCCACCAGCGGGGGGGGCGATCAGCCCCAGCATTTT. Translating it yields CATSGGGDQPQHF.

The chain joins TRBV5-4 to TRBJ2-1; TRBD2 matches at 12 bases. Germline lookup yields CDR1 SGHNT and CDR2 YYREEE (reference sequence). This CDR3 has 17 amino acids. After removal of 5 bases from V and 5 bases from J, the junction contained 11 bases not matched to a gene. CDR3 amino acids: CASRMRRTSGIHNEQFF. CDR3 nucleotide sequence: TGTGCCAGCAGAATGCGTCGGACTAGCGGGATTCACAATGAGCAGTTCTTC.

V gene TRBV6-5 combines with J gene TRBJ2-5; 7 bases match TRBD1. CDR1 is MNHEY, CDR2 SVGAGI, per germline. CDR3 length: 13 amino acids. The V and J ends lost 7 bases and 5 bases, in that order; junction bases with no gene match: 7. The CDR3 here is CASTRQGTETQYF. CDR3 nucleotides: TGTGCCAGCACCCGACAGGGCACGGAGACCCAGTACTTC.

The V and J genes are TRBV7-2 and TRBJ2-4, with D tentatively TRBD2 (6 bases). The V gene lost 5 bases and the J gene lost 9 bases, with 14 bases spanning the gap. Per the germline V gene, CDR1 is SGHTA and CDR2 is FQGNSA. This CDR3 has 13 amino acids. CDR3 nucleotides: TGTGCCAGCAGCCCCTACGGGGGAGGCATTCAGTACTTC. Translation: CASSPYGGGIQYF.

The V gene is TRBV4-1, the J gene TRBJ2-3; 8 bases line up with TRBD2. The length of the CDR3 is 17 residues. CDR1 is MGHRA and CDR2 is YSYEKL in the germline V gene. J lost 6 bases, V lost 4 bases, and 15 bases had no gene match. The CDR3: CASSPTRLAGVGDTQYF. CDR3 nucleotides: TGCGCCAGCAGCCCAACCCGGCTAGCGGGTGTGGGGGATACGCAGTATTTT.

This CDR3 reads CASSQGQGNTEAFF. The CDR3 coding sequence is TGTGCCAGCAGCCAAGGACAGGGGAACACTGAAGCTTTCTTT. The V gene is TRBV7-9, the J gene TRBJ1-1; the match to TRBD1 covers 8 bases. The germline CDR1 and CDR2 sequences are SEHNR and FQNEAQ (reference sequence). Losses at the gene ends were 5 bases for V and 1 base for J; bases not matched to a gene: 3. CDR3 length equals 14 residues.

Concerning this clone itself: The sample contains more than one DNA sequence encoding this CDR3. The chain combines TRBV19 with TRBJ1-1, with D perhaps matching TRBD1 (5 bases). This CDR3 is built from 14 residues. Germline V gene sequence: CDR1 LNHDA, CDR2 SQIVND (reference sequence). Trimming stripped 1 base from V and 5 bases from J, with 11 bases between. The CDR3 sequence: CASSIGQGGTEAFF. The DNA of the CDR3 is TGTGCCAGTAGTATAGGGCAGGGAGGGACTGAAGCTTTCTTT.

This rearrangement joins TRBV3-1 (or the pseudogene TRBV3-2) to TRBJ2-2; TRBD2 aligns across 11 bases. Per germline, CDR1 LGHDT and CDR2 YNNKEL (reference sequence). J lost 4 bases, V lost 2 bases, and 3 bases had no gene match. CDR3 length: 16 residues. CDR3: CASSQLGTSGTGELFF. The CDR3 coding sequence is TGTGCCAGCAGCCAATTAGGGACTAGCGGCACCGGGGAGCTGTTTTTT.